Listed here are 23 T cell receptor beta chains from one sample, sequenced in a study of control samples from healthy donors and cancer patients. Clones were read by immunoSEQ multiplex PCR, and TCRdb kept only the in-frame ones, dropping some. The sample has approximately 100,000 clones, approximately 90% seen once. The sample was blood. The source is a man younger than 45 in good health.

The chain couples TRBV27 to TRBJ2-3, with D perhaps assigned TRBD1 or TRBD2 (6 bases each). With 3 bases removed from V and 4 bases from J, the gap between germline ends came to 17 bases. This CDR3 comprises 16 residues. Looked up from germline, CDR1 is MNHEY and CDR2 is SMNVEV (reference sequence). The CDR3 DNA reads TGTGCCAGCAGTTTCGGGGGCTTCAGAGGTTCAGATACGCAGTATTTT. Its translation is CASSFGGFRGSDTQYF.

The chain employs TRBV6-1 and TRBJ1-4; a weak D match, TRBD1 (6 bases). V was clipped by 2 bases and J by 6 bases, with 16 bases between them. In germline, CDR1 is MNHNS, CDR2 SASEGT. The CDR3 sequence is 16 residues long. The CDR3 bases are TGTGCCAGCAGTGAACTTCAGGGGTCAGGGGATGAAAAACTGTTTTTT. Translated: CASSELQGSGDEKLFF.

The chain links TRBV4-2 to TRBJ2-5; 9 bases agree with TRBD2. The CDR3 length is 18 residues. The V gene end was trimmed by 0 bases and the J gene end by 0 bases; junction bases not matched to a gene: 8. From germline, CDR1 is LGHNA and CDR2 YNFKEQ. For the CDR3, the DNA is TGTGCCAGCAGCCAAGAACGGTTCGCGGGAGGGTACCAAGAGACCCAGTACTTC. It is translated as CASSQERFAGGYQETQYF.

This clone was seen just once. The rearrangement uses TRBV6-5 and TRBJ2-7, with D perhaps being TRBD1 or TRBD2 (5 bases each). The CDR3 spans 13 residues. V was trimmed by 2 bases and J by 6 bases, leaving 11 bases between them. Germline lookup yields CDR1 MNHEY and CDR2 SVGAGI. The CDR3 region has the DNA TGTGCCAGCAGTTACGCGTTTGGGGGCGAGCAGTACTTC. Translating it yields CASSYAFGGEQYF.

The rearrangement joins TRBV28 to TRBJ1-2; the match to TRBD1 covers 9 bases. V lost 8 bases to trimming and J lost 4 bases; unmatched junction nucleotides: 14. The length of the CDR3 is 16 residues. The germline CDR1 and CDR2 sequences are MDHEN and SYDVKM. In DNA form, the CDR3 reads TGTGCCAGCGAGGGGACAGGGTGGGCCCCCTTCTATGGCTACACCTTC. It encodes CASEGTGWAPFYGYTF.

This chain joins TRBV6-5 and TRBJ1-3, with D possibly matching TRBD1 (6 bases). From germline, CDR1 is MNHEY and CDR2 SVGAGI. Trimming took off 6 bases at V and 0 bases at J, with 12 bases between the two ends. The CDR3 has 15 residues. The CDR3 protein is CASSSDRFSGNTIYF. The DNA for the CDR3 is TGTGCCAGCAGCTCAGACAGGTTCTCTGGAAACACCATATATTTT.

The chain recombines TRBV5-6 with TRBJ1-6, with D perhaps TRBD1 (5 bases). Trimming pared 0 bases from V and 5 bases from J, leaving 15 bases between. The germline V gene has CDR1 SGHDT and CDR2 YYEEEE. This CDR3 is 17 amino acids long. The CDR3 DNA reads as TGTGCCAGCAGCTTGGGAGGGACGGTCCTCCATAATTCACCCCTCCACTTT. This encodes CASSLGGTVLHNSPLHF.

The chain joins TRBV29-1 to TRBJ2-5, with 9 bases that match TRBD1. The CDR3 is 15 amino acids. The V segment lost 3 bases and the J segment 6 bases; nucleotides outside the gene matches: 11. CDR1 is SQVTM, CDR2 ANQGSEA, per germline. CDR3 loop: CSVDGGGQGLKTQYF. CDR3 in DNA: TGCAGCGTTGATGGGGGCGGACAGGGGTTAAAGACCCAGTACTTC.

The gene calls are TRBV24-1 and TRBJ1-1; TRBD1 matches 8 bases. The V gene end was trimmed by 8 bases and the J gene end by 6 bases; junction bases not matched to a gene: 10. CDR3 length: 14 amino acids. Germline lookup yields CDR1 KGHDR and CDR2 SFDVKD. This CDR3 reads CATKADRVSPEAFF. In DNA, the CDR3 is TGTGCCACCAAAGCGGACAGGGTCTCGCCTGAAGCTTTCTTT.

CDR3 sequence reads: CASSIEGRGTYEQYF. As DNA, the CDR3 is TGTGCCAGTAGTATAGAGGGCAGGGGAACCTACGAGCAGTACTTC. The chain joins TRBV19 to TRBJ2-7, with D possibly TRBD1 on 6 matching bases. The V gene's germline CDR1 is LNHDA and CDR2 SQIVND (reference sequence). The CDR3 totals 15 residues. The germline V and J ends were trimmed by 0 bases and 2 bases, with 11 bases remaining between them.

J is TRBJ1-6 and V is TRBV6-4; the D gene is possibly TRBD1 (5 bases). The CDR3 spans 15 residues. Germline CDR1 reads MRHNA; CDR2 reads SNTAGT. V lost 2 bases and J lost 7, with 12 bases in between. CDR3 amino acids: CASSDLGHGNSPLHF. In DNA form, the CDR3 reads TGTGCCAGCAGTGACCTGGGGCACGGAAATTCACCCCTCCACTTT.

This clone was picked up a small number of times. J is TRBJ1-6 and V is TRBV5-8, with D possibly TRBD1 on 6 matching bases. V shed 4 bases and J shed 6 bases, with 17 bases lying between them. CDR1 and CDR2 from the germline V gene are SGHTS and YDEGEE. The CDR3 runs 16 residues. CDR3 protein: CASSLAAGGLNSPLHF. For the CDR3, the DNA is TGTGCCAGCAGCCTCGCGGCGGGGGGCCTTAATTCACCCCTCCACTTT. Filled out from reference TRBV5-8 and TRBJ1-6, the complete variable domain reads EAGVTQSPTHLIKTRGQQATLRCSPISGHTSVYWYQQALGLGLQFLLWYDEGEERNRGNFPPRFSGRQFPNYSSELNVNALELEDSALYLCASSLAAGGLNSPLHFGNGTRLTVT.

This clone was seen just once. This chain links TRBV2 with TRBJ2-5, with D possibly TRBD1 on 5 matching bases. Germline CDR1 and CDR2: SNHLY and FYNNEI. The V end lost 6 bases, the J end lost 2 bases, and 13 bases lay between the germline ends. The CDR3 extends over 14 amino acids. The CDR3 DNA reads TGTGCCAGCAGGGCTACAGGCGCTCAAGAGACCCAGTACTTC. It encodes CASRATGAQETQYF.

This chain uses TRBV14 with TRBJ2-5; D assignment may be TRBD1 or TRBD2 (5 bases each). V was trimmed by 0 bases and J by 4 bases, leaving 12 bases between them. Germline values: CDR1 SGHDN, CDR2 FVKESK. CDR3 length equals 15 residues. This CDR3 reads CASSQEGVLRETQYF. For the CDR3, the DNA is TGTGCCAGCAGCCAAGAGGGGGTATTAAGAGAGACCCAGTACTTC.

The gene calls are TRBV2 and TRBJ1-4; 8 nucleotides line up with TRBD1. V gave up 7 bases and J gave up 10 bases; unmatched junction bases: 2. CDR3 size: 11 residues. Germline values: CDR1 SNHLY, CDR2 FYNNEI. For the CDR3, the DNA is TGTGCCAGCAACAGGGGGAGAAAACTGTTTTTT. Translating gives CASNRGRKLFF.

The rearrangement links TRBV6-5 to TRBJ1-2, with D hard to call. The CDR3 extends over 14 amino acids. Germline CDR1 MNHEY, CDR2 SVGAGI. The V gene lost 0 bases and the J gene lost 8 bases, with 13 bases spanning the gap. The CDR3 spells CASSYSPGIEGYTF. The CDR3 DNA sequence: TGTGCCAGCAGTTACTCACCCGGAATTGAGGGCTACACCTTC.

The chain has TRBV24-1 and TRBJ2-5, with TRBD1 identical over 9 bases. Trimming at V came to 10 bases and at J to 1 base, leaving 3 bases not matched to a gene. CDR1 and CDR2 from the germline V gene are KGHDR and SFDVKD. This CDR3 region has 13 residues. The CDR3 spells CATGGQGQETQYF. The CDR3, as DNA: TGTGCCACGGGGGGACAGGGCCAAGAGACCCAGTACTTC.

V and J are TRBV7-3 and TRBJ2-5; D gene unclear. Germline V gene data show CDR1 as SGHTA and CDR2 as FQGTGA. This CDR3 is 17 amino acids long. V was trimmed by 2 bases and J by 0 bases, leaving 16 bases between them. The CDR3 DNA reads as TGTGCCAGCAGCTTAGAAGGGCCCAACCTGTACCAAGAGACCCAGTACTTC. It specifies CASSLEGPNLYQETQYF.

The genes are TRBV12-5 and TRBJ1-4, with unresolved D. The CDR3 sequence is 15 residues long. The V end lost 5 bases, the J end lost 5 bases, and 15 bases lay between the germline ends. CDR1 and CDR2 from the germline V gene are LGHNT and FRNRAP. The CDR3 reads CASGKNHHPNEKLFF. The CDR3, as DNA: TGTGCTAGTGGTAAGAATCACCATCCCAATGAAAAACTGTTTTTT.

V is TRBV6-2 or TRBV6-3 and J is TRBJ1-5; 7 bases align to TRBD1. The junction had 13 bases not matched to a gene; V was cut back by 4 bases and J by 4 bases. The germline V gene encodes CDR1 MNHEY and CDR2 SVGEGT. The length of the CDR3 is 17 residues. The CDR3 sequence: CASSSRQGGNMNQPQHF. CDR3 bases: TGTGCCAGCAGTTCACGACAGGGAGGGAATATGAATCAGCCCCAGCATTTT.

The V call is TRBV24-1, the J call TRBJ2-1, with 9 bases identical to TRBD1. The ends lost 4 bases at V and 6 bases at J; junction bases unmatched: 3. The CDR3 sequence is 14 residues long. The germline V gene encodes CDR1 KGHDR and CDR2 SFDVKD. The CDR3 coding sequence is TGTGCCACCAGTGAACCGGGACAGGGCAATGAGCAGTTCTTC. This encodes CATSEPGQGNEQFF.

The rearrangement uses TRBV7-2 and TRBJ2-2, with D tentatively TRBD1 (6 bases). The V end was cut by 4 bases, the J end by 2 bases, with 11 bases between. The CDR3 runs to 15 residues. Germline loops: CDR1 SGHTA, CDR2 FQGNSA. The CDR3 here is CASSYPDRNTGELFF. CDR3 DNA: TGTGCCAGCAGCTATCCGGACAGAAACACCGGGGAGCTGTTTTTT.

In nucleotides, the CDR3 is TGTGCCAGCAGCTTCGTAGCGGGGGGGACCGGGGAGCTGTTTTTT. Translation: CASSFVAGGTGELFF. The chain has TRBV11-2 and TRBJ2-2; TRBD2 aligns across 11 bases. The CDR3 is made up of 15 amino acids. Germline CDR1 and CDR2: SGHAT and FQNNGV. V shed 3 bases, J shed 5 bases, and the junction held 2 bases outside the gene matches.